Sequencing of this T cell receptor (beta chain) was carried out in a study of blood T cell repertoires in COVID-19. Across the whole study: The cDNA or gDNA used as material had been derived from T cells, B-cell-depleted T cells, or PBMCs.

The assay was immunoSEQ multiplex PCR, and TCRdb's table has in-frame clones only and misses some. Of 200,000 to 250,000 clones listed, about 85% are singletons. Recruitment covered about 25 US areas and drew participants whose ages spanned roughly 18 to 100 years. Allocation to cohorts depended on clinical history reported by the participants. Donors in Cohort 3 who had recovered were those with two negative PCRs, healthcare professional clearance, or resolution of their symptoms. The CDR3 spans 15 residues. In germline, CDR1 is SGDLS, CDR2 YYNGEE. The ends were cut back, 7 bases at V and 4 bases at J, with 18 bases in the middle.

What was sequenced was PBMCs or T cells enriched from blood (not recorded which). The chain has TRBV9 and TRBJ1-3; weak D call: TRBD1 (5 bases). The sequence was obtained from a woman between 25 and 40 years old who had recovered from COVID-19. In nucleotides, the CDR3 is TGTGCCAGCCGTCCCGATGGGCAGGGCGGAAACACCATATATTTT. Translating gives CASRPDGQGGNTIYF.